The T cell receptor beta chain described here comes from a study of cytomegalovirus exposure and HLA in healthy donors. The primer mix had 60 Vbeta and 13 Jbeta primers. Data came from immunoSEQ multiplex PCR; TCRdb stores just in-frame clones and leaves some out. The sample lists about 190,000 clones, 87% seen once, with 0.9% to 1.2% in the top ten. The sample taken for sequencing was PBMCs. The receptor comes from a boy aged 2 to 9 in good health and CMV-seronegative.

This CDR3 reads CASSQNRDSNYEQYF. CDR3 nucleotide sequence: TGCGCCAGCAGTCAAAACCGGGACTCGAACTACGAGCAGTACTTC. V and J are TRBV4-1 and TRBJ2-7; possibly TRBD2 for D (6 bases). Trimming removed 6 bases from V and 3 bases from J, with 18 bases in between. The germline V gene encodes CDR1 MGHRA and CDR2 YSYEKL. The CDR3 runs 15 residues.